This T cell receptor beta chain was observed in a study of blood T cell repertoires in COVID-19. Germline trimming cut 2 bases from V and 5 bases from J; bases unmatched to any gene: 5. The length of the CDR3 is 14 residues. Germline V CDR1 and CDR2: LGHNA, YSLEER. Sequencing was performed with immunoSEQ multiplex PCR; in TCRdb, only in-frame clones are kept and a portion is missing. The sample records some 180,000 clones, roughly 82% being singletons. V and J are TRBV4-3 and TRBJ2-7; 8 nucleotides agree with TRBD2. The sequence was obtained from a woman aged 55-75 years with acute COVID-19. Source material: PBMCs or T cells enriched from blood (not recorded which). CDR3 in DNA: TGCGCCAGCAGCCAATACCTAGCGGGTGACGAGCAGTACTTC. Amino acids: CASSQYLAGDEQYF.